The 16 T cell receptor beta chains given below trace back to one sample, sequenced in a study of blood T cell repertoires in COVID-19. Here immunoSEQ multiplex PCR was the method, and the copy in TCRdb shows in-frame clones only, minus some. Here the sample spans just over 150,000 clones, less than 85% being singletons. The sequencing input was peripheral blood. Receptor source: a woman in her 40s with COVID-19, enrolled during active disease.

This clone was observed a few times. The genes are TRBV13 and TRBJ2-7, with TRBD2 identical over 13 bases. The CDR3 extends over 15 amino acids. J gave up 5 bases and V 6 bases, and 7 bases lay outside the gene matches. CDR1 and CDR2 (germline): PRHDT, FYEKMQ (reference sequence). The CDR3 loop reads CASRRTSGSNNEQYF. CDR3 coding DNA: TGTGCCAGCAGACGGACTAGCGGGAGTAATAACGAGCAGTACTTC. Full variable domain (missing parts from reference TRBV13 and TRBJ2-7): AAGVIQSPRHLIKEKRETATLKCYPIPRHDTVYWYQQGPGQDPQFLISFYEKMQSDKGSIPDRFSAQQFSDYHSELNMSSLELGDSALYFCASRRTSGSNNEQYFGPGTRLTVT.

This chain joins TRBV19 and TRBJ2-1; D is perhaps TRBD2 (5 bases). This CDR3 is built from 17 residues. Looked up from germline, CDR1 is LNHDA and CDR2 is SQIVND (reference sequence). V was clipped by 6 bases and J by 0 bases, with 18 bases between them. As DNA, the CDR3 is TGTGCCAGTAGATCGGGGTCATACAGAAGCTCCTACAATGAGCAGTTCTTC. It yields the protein CASRSGSYRSSYNEQFF.

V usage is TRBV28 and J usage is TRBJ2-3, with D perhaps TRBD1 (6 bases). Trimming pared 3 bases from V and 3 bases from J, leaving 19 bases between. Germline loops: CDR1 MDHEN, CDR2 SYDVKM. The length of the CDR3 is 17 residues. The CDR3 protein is CASSLGLGGWRTDTQYF. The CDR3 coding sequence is TGTGCCAGCAGTTTGGGCTTAGGGGGATGGAGGACAGATACGCAGTATTTT.

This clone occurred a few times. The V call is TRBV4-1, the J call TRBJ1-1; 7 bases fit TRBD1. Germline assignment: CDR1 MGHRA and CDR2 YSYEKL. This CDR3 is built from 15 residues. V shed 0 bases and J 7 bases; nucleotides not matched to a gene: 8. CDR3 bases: TGCGCCAGCAGCCAAGAGGGGACAGCCCTTTTTGAAGCTTTCTTT. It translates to CASSQEGTALFEAFF.

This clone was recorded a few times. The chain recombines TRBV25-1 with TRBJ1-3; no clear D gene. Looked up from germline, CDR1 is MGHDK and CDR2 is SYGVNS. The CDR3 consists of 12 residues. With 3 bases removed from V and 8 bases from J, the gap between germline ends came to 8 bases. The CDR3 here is CASSESGYTIYF. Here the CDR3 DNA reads TGTGCCAGCAGTGAGAGCGGATACACCATATATTTT.

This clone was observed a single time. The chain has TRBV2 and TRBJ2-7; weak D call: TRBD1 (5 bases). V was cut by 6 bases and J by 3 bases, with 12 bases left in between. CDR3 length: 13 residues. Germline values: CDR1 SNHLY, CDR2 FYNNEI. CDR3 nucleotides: TGTGCCAGCAGAGCCTCAGGGAACTACGAGCAGTACTTC. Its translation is CASRASGNYEQYF. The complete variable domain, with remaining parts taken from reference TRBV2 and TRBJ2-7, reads EPEVTQTPSHQVTQMGQEVILRCVPISNHLYFYWYRQILGQKVEFLVSFYNNEISEKSEIFDDQFSVERPDGSNFTLKIRSTKLEDSAMYFCASRASGNYEQYFGPGTRLTVT.

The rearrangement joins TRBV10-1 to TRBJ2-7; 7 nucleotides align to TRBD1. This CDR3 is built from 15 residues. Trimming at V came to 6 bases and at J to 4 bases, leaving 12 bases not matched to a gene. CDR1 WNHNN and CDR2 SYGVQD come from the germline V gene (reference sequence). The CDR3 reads CASSDGPSTGYEQYF. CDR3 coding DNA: TGCGCCAGCAGCGATGGACCATCGACAGGGTACGAGCAGTACTTC.

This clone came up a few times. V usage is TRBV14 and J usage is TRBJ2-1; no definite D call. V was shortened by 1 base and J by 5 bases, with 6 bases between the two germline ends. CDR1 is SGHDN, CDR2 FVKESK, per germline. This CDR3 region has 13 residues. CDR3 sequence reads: CASSQGEHNEQFF. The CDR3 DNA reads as TGTGCCAGCAGCCAAGGAGAGCACAATGAGCAGTTCTTC.

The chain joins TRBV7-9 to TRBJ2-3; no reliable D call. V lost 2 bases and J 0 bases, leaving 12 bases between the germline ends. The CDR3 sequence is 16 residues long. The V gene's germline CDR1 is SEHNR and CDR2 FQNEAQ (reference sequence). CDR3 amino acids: CASSLMLAASTDTQYF. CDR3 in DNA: TGTGCCAGCAGCTTAATGTTAGCAGCTAGCACAGATACGCAGTATTTT.

CDR3 nucleotides: TGTGCCAGCAGCCAAGATAGTCGCATCGCCAAAAACATTCAGTACTTC. The encoded protein is CASSQDSRIAKNIQYF. The V call is TRBV3-1 (or the pseudogene TRBV3-2), the J call TRBJ2-4; no reliable D call. V was shortened by 0 bases and J by 1 base, with 10 bases between the two germline ends. In germline, CDR1 is LGHDT, CDR2 YNNKEL (reference sequence). The length of the CDR3 is 16 residues.

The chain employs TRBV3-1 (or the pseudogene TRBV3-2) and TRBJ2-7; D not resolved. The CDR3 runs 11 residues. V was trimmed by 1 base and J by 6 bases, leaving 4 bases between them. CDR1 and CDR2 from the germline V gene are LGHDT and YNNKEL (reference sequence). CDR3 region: CASSQGSEQYV. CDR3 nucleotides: TGTGCCAGCAGCCAAGGGAGCGAGCAGTACGTC.

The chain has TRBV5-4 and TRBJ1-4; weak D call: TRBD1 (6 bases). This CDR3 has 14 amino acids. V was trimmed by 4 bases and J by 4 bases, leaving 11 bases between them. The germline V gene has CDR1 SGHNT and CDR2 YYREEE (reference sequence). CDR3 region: CASSPGQNNEKLFF. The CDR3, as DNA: TGTGCCAGCAGCCCCGGACAGAATAATGAAAAACTGTTTTTT.

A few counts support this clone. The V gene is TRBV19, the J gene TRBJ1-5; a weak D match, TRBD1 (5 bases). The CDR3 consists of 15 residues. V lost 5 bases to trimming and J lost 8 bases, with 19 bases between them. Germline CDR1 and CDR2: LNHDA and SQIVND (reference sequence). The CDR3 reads CASSPMPGGSEPQHF. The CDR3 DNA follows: TGTGCCAGTAGTCCTATGCCGGGGGGGTCGGAGCCCCAGCATTTT.

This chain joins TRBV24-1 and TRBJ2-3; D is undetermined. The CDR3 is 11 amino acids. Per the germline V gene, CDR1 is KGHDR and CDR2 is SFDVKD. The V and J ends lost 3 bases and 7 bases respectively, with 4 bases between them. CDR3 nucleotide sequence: TGTGCCACCAGTGATCCGTATACGCAGTATTTT. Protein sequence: CATSDPYTQYF.

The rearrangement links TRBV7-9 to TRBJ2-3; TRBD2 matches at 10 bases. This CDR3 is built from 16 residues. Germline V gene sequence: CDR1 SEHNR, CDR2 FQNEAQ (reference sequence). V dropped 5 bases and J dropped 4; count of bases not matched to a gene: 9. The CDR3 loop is CASSIGTSVVADTQYF. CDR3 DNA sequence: TGTGCCAGCAGCATCGGGACTAGCGTTGTTGCAGATACGCAGTATTTT.

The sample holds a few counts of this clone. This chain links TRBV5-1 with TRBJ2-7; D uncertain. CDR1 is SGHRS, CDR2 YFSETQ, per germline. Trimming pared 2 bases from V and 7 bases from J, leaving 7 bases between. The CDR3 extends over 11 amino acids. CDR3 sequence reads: CASSLLREQYF. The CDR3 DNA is TGCGCCAGCAGCTTATTACGGGAGCAGTACTTC.